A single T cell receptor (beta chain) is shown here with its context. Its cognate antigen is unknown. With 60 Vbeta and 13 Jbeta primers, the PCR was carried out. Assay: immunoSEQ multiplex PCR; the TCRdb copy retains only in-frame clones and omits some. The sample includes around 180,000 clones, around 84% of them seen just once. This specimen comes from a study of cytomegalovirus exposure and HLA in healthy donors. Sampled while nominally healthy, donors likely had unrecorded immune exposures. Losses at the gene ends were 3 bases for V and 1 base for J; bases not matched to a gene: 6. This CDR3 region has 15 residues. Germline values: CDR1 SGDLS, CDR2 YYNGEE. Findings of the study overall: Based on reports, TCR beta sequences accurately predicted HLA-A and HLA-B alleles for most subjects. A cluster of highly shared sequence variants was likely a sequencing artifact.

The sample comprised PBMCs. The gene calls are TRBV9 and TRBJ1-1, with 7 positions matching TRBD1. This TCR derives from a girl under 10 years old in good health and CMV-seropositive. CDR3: CASSESQGGNTEAFF. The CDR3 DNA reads TGTGCCAGCAGCGAAAGCCAGGGGGGGAACACTGAAGCTTTCTTT.